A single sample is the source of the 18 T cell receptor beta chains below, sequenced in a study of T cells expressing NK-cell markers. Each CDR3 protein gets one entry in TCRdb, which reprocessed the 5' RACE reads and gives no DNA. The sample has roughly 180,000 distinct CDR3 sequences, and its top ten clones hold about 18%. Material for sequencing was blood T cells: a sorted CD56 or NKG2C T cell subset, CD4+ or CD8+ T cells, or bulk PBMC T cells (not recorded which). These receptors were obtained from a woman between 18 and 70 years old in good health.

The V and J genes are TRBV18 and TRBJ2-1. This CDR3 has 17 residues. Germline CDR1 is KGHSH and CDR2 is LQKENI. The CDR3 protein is CASSPPSQRLVNNEQFF.

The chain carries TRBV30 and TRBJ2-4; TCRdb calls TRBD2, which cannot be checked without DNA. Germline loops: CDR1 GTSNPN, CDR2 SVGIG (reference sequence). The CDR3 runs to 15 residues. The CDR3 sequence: CAWGGLAGAKNIQYF.

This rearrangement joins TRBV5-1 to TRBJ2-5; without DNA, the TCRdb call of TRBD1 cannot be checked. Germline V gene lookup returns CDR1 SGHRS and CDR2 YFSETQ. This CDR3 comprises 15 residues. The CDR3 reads CASSKSVQGGETQYF.

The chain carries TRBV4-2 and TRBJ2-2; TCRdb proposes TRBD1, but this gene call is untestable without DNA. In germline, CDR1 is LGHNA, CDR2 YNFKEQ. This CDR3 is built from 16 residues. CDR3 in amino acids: CASSRRDRKNTGELFF.

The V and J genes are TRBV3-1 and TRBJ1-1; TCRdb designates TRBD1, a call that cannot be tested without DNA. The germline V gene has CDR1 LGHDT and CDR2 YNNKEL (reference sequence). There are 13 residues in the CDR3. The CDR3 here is CASSLTPGPEAFF.

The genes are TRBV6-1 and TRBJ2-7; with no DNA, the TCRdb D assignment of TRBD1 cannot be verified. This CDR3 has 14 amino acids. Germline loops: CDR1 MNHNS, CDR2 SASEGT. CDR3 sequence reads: CASSEDWTGGEQYF.

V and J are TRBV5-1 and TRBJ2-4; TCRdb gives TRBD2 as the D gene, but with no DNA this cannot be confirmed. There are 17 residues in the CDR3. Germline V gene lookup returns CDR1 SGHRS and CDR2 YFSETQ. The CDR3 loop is CASSAGTSGRATNIQYF. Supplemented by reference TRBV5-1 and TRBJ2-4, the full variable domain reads KAGVTQTPRYLIKTRGQQVTLSCSPISGHRSVSWYQQTPGQGLQFLFEYFSETQRNKGNFPGRFSGRQFSNSRSEMNVSTLELGDSALYLCASSAGTSGRATNIQYFGAGTRLSVL.

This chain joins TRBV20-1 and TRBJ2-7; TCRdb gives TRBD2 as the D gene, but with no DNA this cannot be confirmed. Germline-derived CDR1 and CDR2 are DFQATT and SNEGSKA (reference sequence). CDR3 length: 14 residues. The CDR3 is CSARLAGDSYEQYF.

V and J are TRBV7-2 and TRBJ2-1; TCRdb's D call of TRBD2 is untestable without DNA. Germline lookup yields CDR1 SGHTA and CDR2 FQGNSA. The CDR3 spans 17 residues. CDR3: CASTTRGGSSSYNEQFF.

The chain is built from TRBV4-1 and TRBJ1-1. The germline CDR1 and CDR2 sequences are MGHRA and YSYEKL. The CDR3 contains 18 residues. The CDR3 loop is CASSQDLTRPTVNTEAFF.

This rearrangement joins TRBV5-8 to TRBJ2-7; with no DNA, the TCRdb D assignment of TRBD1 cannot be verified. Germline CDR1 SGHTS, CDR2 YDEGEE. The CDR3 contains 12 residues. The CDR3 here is CASSPGTREQYF.

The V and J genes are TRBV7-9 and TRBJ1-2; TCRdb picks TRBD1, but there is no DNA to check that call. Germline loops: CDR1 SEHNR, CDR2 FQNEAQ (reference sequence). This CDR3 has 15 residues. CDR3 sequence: CASNDRVAANYGYTF.

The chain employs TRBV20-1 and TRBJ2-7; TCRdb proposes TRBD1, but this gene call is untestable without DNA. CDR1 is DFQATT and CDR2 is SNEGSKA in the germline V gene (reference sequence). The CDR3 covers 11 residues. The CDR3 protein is CSSRGGYEQYF.

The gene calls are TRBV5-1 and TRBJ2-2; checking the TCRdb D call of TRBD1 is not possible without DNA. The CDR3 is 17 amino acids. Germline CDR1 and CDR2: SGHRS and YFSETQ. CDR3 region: CASSLGSGGANTGELFF.

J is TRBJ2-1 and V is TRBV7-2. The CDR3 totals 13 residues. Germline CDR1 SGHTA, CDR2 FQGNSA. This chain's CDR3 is CASSSHPTSEQFF.

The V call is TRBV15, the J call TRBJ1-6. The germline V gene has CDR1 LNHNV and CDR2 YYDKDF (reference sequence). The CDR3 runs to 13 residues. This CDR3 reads CATSRVIDSPLHF.

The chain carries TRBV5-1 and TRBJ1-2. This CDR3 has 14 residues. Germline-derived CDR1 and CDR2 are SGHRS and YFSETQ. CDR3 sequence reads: CASSSLEGLDGYTF.

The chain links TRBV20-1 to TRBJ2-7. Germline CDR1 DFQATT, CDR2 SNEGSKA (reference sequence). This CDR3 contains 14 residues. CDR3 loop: CSAPTLRPPYEQYF.